These 25 T cell receptor beta chains share one sample of origin, sequenced in a study of cytotoxic CD8 clonotypes in ibrutinib-treated CLL. Clones were read by immunoSEQ multiplex PCR, and TCRdb kept only the in-frame ones, dropping some. The sample carries about 50,000 clones, 57% recorded once. The input for sequencing was PBMCs, taken after 24 months of ibrutinib treatment. The receptors derive from a human donor with chronic lymphocytic leukemia.

This clone was detected only a few times. The J gene is TRBJ2-7, the V gene TRBV6-5; D possibly corresponds to TRBD2 (5 bases). V was clipped by 8 bases and J by 4 bases, with 15 bases between them. The CDR3 spans 13 residues. CDR1 is MNHEY and CDR2 is SVGAGI in the germline V gene. Here the CDR3 DNA reads TGTGCCAGCGGAGAGGGCGCAGGATACGAGCAGTACTTC. This gives the protein CASGEGAGYEQYF.

The rearrangement uses TRBV4-1 and TRBJ2-1; 8 nucleotides agree with TRBD2. CDR3 length: 15 amino acids. With 5 bases clipped from V and 6 bases from J, the junction kept 9 bases outside the gene matches. The germline V gene encodes CDR1 MGHRA and CDR2 YSYEKL. The CDR3, as DNA: TGCGCCAGCAGCTCACGGGGGGGCCTCCCCAATGAGCAGTTCTTC. Protein product: CASSSRGGLPNEQFF.

This clone appeared many times. CDR3 nucleotides: TGTGCCAGCAGCGTAGACAGGGCCGATAATTCACCCCTCCACTTT. Its protein product is CASSVDRADNSPLHF. V gene TRBV9 combines with J gene TRBJ1-6; possibly TRBD1 for D (6 bases). V lost 0 bases to trimming and J lost 5 bases, with 9 bases between them. Germline V lookup: CDR1 SGDLS, CDR2 YYNGEE. The CDR3 is 15 residues long.

This clone has just a few counts. The chain links TRBV12-5 to TRBJ1-2; possible D gene TRBD1, 6 bases. V was shortened by 2 bases and J by 6 bases, with 10 bases between the two germline ends. The CDR3 has 13 amino acids. Looked up from germline, CDR1 is LGHNT and CDR2 is FRNRAP. The CDR3 DNA is TGTGCTAGTGGTTTGACAGGGAGGGATGGCTACACCTTC. Amino acids: CASGLTGRDGYTF.

This clone was seen more than once but under ten times. The genes are TRBV4-1 and TRBJ2-3; 11 bases fit TRBD2. Germline V gives CDR1 MGHRA, CDR2 YSYEKL. Germline trimming cut 4 bases from V and 2 bases from J; bases unmatched to any gene: 8. The CDR3 is 17 amino acids. The CDR3 loop is CASSPQTSGVITDTQYF. For the CDR3, the DNA is TGCGCCAGCAGCCCCCAGACTAGCGGGGTCATCACAGATACGCAGTATTTT.

The CDR3 DNA sequence: TGTGCCAGCAGCCAAGCGGGTAACACTGAAGCTTTCTTT. This gives the protein CASSQAGNTEAFF. V usage is TRBV4-2 and J usage is TRBJ1-1; D ambiguous. The germline CDR1 and CDR2 sequences are LGHNA and YNFKEQ. The CDR3 contains 13 residues. V dropped 1 base and J dropped 2 bases, with 5 bases sitting between them.

The J gene is TRBJ1-1, the V gene TRBV19; 7 nucleotides match TRBD1. Unmatched junction bases numbered 9, after V lost 9 bases and J lost 2 bases. The CDR3 is 14 amino acids. Germline-derived CDR1 and CDR2 are LNHDA and SQIVND (reference sequence). CDR3 region: CASSLGGGNTEAFF. DNA of the CDR3: TGTGCCAGCAGCCTCGGAGGGGGCAACACTGAAGCTTTCTTT.

A single count supports this clone. The chain uses TRBV12-5 and TRBJ2-7; TRBD2 matches at 7 bases. The V gene's germline CDR1 is LGHNT and CDR2 FRNRAP. This CDR3 region has 17 residues. Germline trimming cut 0 bases from V and 2 bases from J; bases unmatched to any gene: 10. CDR3 protein: CASGLVSRGGLTYEQYF. The DNA for the CDR3 is TGTGCTAGTGGTTTGGTATCGCGCGGGGGTCTGACCTACGAGCAGTACTTC.

Only a few counts were recorded for this clone. V is TRBV2 and J is TRBJ1-2, with D unclear. The CDR3 runs 14 residues. CDR1 and CDR2 from the germline V gene are SNHLY and FYNNEI. V lost 7 bases and J 7 bases, leaving 19 bases between the germline ends. The CDR3 is CASTITGVWGGYTF. In DNA, the CDR3 is TGTGCCAGCACCATAACGGGAGTTTGGGGTGGCTACACCTTC.

The genes are TRBV16 and TRBJ2-1; TRBD2 matches 9 bases. V shed 0 bases and J 15 bases; nucleotides not matched to a gene: 6. The CDR3 sequence is 13 residues long. The germline V gene encodes CDR1 KGHSY and CDR2 FQNENV. CDR3 in amino acids: CASSQSSSGEPFF. CDR3 in DNA: TGTGCCAGCAGCCAATCGTCTAGCGGGGAACCGTTCTTC.

This clone was observed at least ten times. Other nucleotide sequences in the sample specify the same CDR3. The chain joins TRBV6-4 to TRBJ1-1; TRBD1 might be the D (6 bases). Trimming removed 3 bases at V and 0 bases at J, with 14 bases between. This CDR3 region has 16 residues. Germline assignment: CDR1 MRHNA and CDR2 SNTAGT. The CDR3 sequence: CASSEGGVGMNTEAFF. The DNA of the CDR3 is TGTGCCAGCAGTGAGGGGGGCGTGGGGATGAACACTGAAGCTTTCTTT.

V and J are TRBV11-2 and TRBJ2-7; 7 nucleotides line up with TRBD1. CDR3 length: 14 amino acids. The V gene's germline CDR1 is SGHAT and CDR2 FQNNGV. J was trimmed by 9 bases and V by 5 bases; bases with no gene match: 13. For the CDR3, the DNA is TGTGCCAGCAGCCCCACCGGGACAGCGTTGGGGCAGTACTTC. It is translated as CASSPTGTALGQYF.

This clone was seen repeatedly, ten times or more. This chain uses TRBV5-1 with TRBJ2-3, with 8 bases identical to TRBD1. The CDR3 loop spans 16 amino acids. V lost 2 bases, J lost 4 bases, and 9 bases stayed unmatched. CDR1 is SGHRS, CDR2 YFSETQ, per germline. CDR3 in amino acids: CASSFSGTGGADTQYF. In DNA, the CDR3 is TGCGCCAGCAGCTTCTCCGGGACAGGAGGGGCAGATACGCAGTATTTT.

V and J are TRBV5-1 and TRBJ2-5; D perhaps matches TRBD1 (5 bases). The CDR3 has 11 amino acids. Germline V gene lookup returns CDR1 SGHRS and CDR2 YFSETQ. V lost 6 bases and J lost 3, with 6 bases in between. The CDR3 DNA sequence: TGCGCCAGCAAAGGGGAAGAGACCCAGTACTTC. As protein: CASKGEETQYF.

The genes are TRBV19 and TRBJ2-7; weak D call: TRBD1 (7 bases). CDR3 length: 15 residues. Germline CDR1 and CDR2: LNHDA and SQIVND (reference sequence). Trimming stripped 10 bases from V and 3 bases from J, with 22 bases between. The CDR3 DNA follows: TGTGCCACCCAGGAGGGGGCGTCTCCATTCTACGAGCAGTACTTC. Amino acids: CATQEGASPFYEQYF.

The chain couples TRBV6-1 to TRBJ2-1; tentatively, D is TRBD2 (7 bases). The V gene lost 1 base and the J gene lost 4 bases, with 14 bases spanning the gap. Per the germline V gene, CDR1 is MNHNS and CDR2 is SASEGT. The CDR3 runs 16 residues. The CDR3 DNA sequence: TGTGCCAGCAGTGAAGTGGCGGGGGCGACGTACAATGAGCAGTTCTTC. The encoded protein is CASSEVAGATYNEQFF.

This chain uses TRBV6-4 with TRBJ1-1, with 10 bases fitting TRBD1. The germline CDR1 and CDR2 sequences are MRHNA and SNTAGT. J gave up 1 base and V 4 bases, and 9 bases lay outside the gene matches. The CDR3 loop spans 17 amino acids. CDR3 protein: CASSVRQGASPNTEAFF. CDR3 coding DNA: TGTGCCAGCAGTGTTCGACAGGGGGCTAGTCCGAACACTGAAGCTTTCTTT.

This chain uses TRBV11-2 with TRBJ2-7, with 9 bases identical to TRBD1. J lost 2 bases, V lost 5 bases, and 4 bases had no gene match. The CDR3 has 14 residues. The germline V gene encodes CDR1 SGHAT and CDR2 FQNNGV. CDR3 region: CASSLRQGAYEQYF. The CDR3 bases are TGTGCCAGCAGCCTACGACAGGGGGCCTACGAGCAGTACTTC.

The chain employs TRBV29-1 and TRBJ1-2; D possibly corresponds to TRBD1 (6 bases). Germline-derived CDR1 and CDR2 are SQVTM and ANQGSEA. The CDR3 extends over 12 amino acids. V shed 2 bases and J shed 7 bases, with 11 bases lying between them. The CDR3 bases are TGCAGCGTTGAACAGGGGATGAGTGGCTACACCTTC. This translates into CSVEQGMSGYTF.

The rearrangement uses TRBV11-3 and TRBJ2-1; perhaps TRBD2 as D (7 bases). Trimming took off 1 base at V and 9 bases at J, with 19 bases between the two ends. Germline V gene data show CDR1 as SGHNT and CDR2 as YENEEA. CDR3 length: 16 amino acids. CDR3 in DNA: TGTGCCAGCAGCTTAGTAGTAGGGGGGGCCTTAGTTGAGCAGTTCTTC. Its translation: CASSLVVGGALVEQFF.

The genes are TRBV28 and TRBJ1-1; D is uncertain. Trimming took 4 bases from V and 3 from J, leaving 12 bases between them. The CDR3 totals 14 residues. Germline V gives CDR1 MDHEN, CDR2 SYDVKM. The CDR3 loop reads CASSSDIEYTEAFF. CDR3 nucleotides: TGTGCCAGCAGTTCTGACATCGAATACACTGAAGCTTTCTTT.

This chain joins TRBV5-1 and TRBJ2-3; unclear D gene. The germline V and J ends were trimmed by 3 bases and 0 bases, with 26 bases remaining between them. CDR1 is SGHRS, CDR2 YFSETQ, per germline. The CDR3 is 20 residues long. CDR3 residues: CASSYEAFSGYGYSTDTQYF. The CDR3 DNA follows: TGCGCCAGCAGCTACGAGGCCTTCTCGGGCTATGGGTATAGCACAGATACGCAGTATTTT.

The chain employs TRBV5-6 and TRBJ1-1; D may be TRBD1 (5 bases). Germline loops: CDR1 SGHDT, CDR2 YYEEEE. The CDR3 totals 13 residues. V was shortened by 4 bases and J by 5 bases, with 12 bases between the two germline ends. The CDR3: CASSLRRGTEAFF. For the CDR3, the DNA is TGTGCCAGCAGCCTCCGACGGGGGACTGAAGCTTTCTTT.

The rearrangement uses TRBV15 and TRBJ2-1, with D perhaps TRBD2 (5 bases). V dropped 1 base and J dropped 9 bases, with 19 bases sitting between them. CDR3 size: 16 residues. The germline gives CDR1 LNHNV, CDR2 YYDKDF (reference sequence). Here the CDR3 reads CATSRAGSPGMGEQFF. The CDR3 coding sequence is TGTGCCACCAGCAGAGCCGGTAGCCCCGGGATGGGTGAGCAGTTCTTC.

This clone appeared a few times. The chain joins TRBV6-5 to TRBJ1-2; D not resolved. The CDR3 has 11 residues. The germline V gene has CDR1 MNHEY and CDR2 SVGAGI. The germline V and J ends were trimmed by 6 bases and 8 bases, with 10 bases remaining between them. CDR3 amino acids: CASRALSGYTF. CDR3 sequence (DNA): TGTGCCAGCAGGGCTCTTTCGGGCTACACCTTC.